This T cell receptor beta chain was captured by sequencing in a study of blood T cell repertoires in COVID-19. Overall study: Samples representing acute and convalescent COVID-19 were sourced from the United States, Italy and Spain. In each case, the material was cDNA or gDNA derived from T cells, B-cell-depleted T cells, or PBMCs.

In the original workflow: Nucleated cell counts were estimated from reference gene primer amplification. Only in-frame clones appear in the TCRdb table, and some are missing; sequencing was by immunoSEQ multiplex PCR. V, J and clone size were drawn from that table, and D and trimming were deduced from the DNA. The table includes some 220,000 clones, around 85% detected once. V shed 1 base, J shed 0 bases, and the junction held 6 bases outside the gene matches. Germline CDR1 is LGHDT and CDR2 is YNNKEL (reference sequence). The CDR3 spans 17 residues. Followed longitudinally, the Seattle patients had been enrolled during active infection.

Sequencing input: peripheral blood. This clonotype was obtained from a man aged 45 to 65 with COVID-19, enrolled during active disease. The rearrangement joins TRBV3-1 (or the pseudogene TRBV3-2) to TRBJ1-5, with 7 positions matching TRBD1. CDR3: CASSQGDSAYSNQPQHF. In DNA, the CDR3 is TGTGCCAGCAGCCAAGGGGACAGCGCGTATAGCAATCAGCCCCAGCATTTT.